This T cell receptor beta chain comes out of a study of breast tumors, draining lymph nodes, adjacent tissues. Breast cancer patients provided tissue from their axillary draining lymph nodes. This clonotype has at least ten counts. The antigen remains undetermined. Study results and caveats: Compared with basal-like, luminal-like tumors shared significantly more repertoire with nontumor tissue. Tumors had less TCR diversity than lymph nodes, more than nontumor tissue. Most tumor T cells seemingly derive from lymph node, then expand in tumor.

TCRdb re-called the multiplex PCR reads through MiXCR, storing one row per CDR3 protein. The sample shows approximately 210,000 distinct CDR3 sequences, under 40% of them seen only once. Trimming removed 0 bases from V and 1 base from J, with 17 bases in between. Looked up from germline, CDR1 is SGHRS and CDR2 is YFSETQ. This CDR3 region has 19 residues. Specimen: axillary lymph node tissue. The receptor comes from a female donor with breast cancer. Some clones in this sample may be carry-over from other donors' samples. This rearrangement joins TRBV5-1 to TRBJ2-6, with D uncertain. In nucleotides, the CDR3 is TGCGCCAGCAGCTTGGTTGGTTTGGGTACCCCTTCTGGGGCCAACGTCCTGACTTTC. As protein: CASSLVGLGTPSGANVLTF.